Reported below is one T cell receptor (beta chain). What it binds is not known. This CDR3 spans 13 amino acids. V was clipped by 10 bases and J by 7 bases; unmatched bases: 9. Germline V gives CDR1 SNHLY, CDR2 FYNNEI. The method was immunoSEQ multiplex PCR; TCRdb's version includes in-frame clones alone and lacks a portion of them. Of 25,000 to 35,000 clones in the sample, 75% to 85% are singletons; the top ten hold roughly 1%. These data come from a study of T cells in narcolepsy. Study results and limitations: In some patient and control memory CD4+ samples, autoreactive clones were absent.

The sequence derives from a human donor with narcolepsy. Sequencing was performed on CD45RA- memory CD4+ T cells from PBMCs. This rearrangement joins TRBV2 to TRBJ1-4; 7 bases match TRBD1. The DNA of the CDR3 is TGTGCCACCCAGGGGGGAGCGAGTGAAAAACTGTTTTTT. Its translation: CATQGGASEKLFF.